This paragraph reports one T cell receptor (beta chain). Its antigen is unknown. TCRdb reanalysed the RACE reads using MiXCR and keeps one entry per CDR3 protein. The repertoire consists of 150,000 to 200,000 distinct CDR3 sequences, with around 30% occurring once and the leading ten covering roughly 3%. The sample originates from a study of human T cells and chemical hapten exposure. Study background: Variability of per-sample TCR yields stemmed mainly from small differences in pooled library volume. Overall study findings and caveats: DPC sensitization left the count of TCRs above 1 in 1000 unchanged.

Time point indicated: pre-sensitization, week 0. The treatment denotes: therapeutic diphenylcyclopropenone sensitization with weekly scalp DPC. The sequencing here drew on whole blood, taken in connection with sensitization to the hapten diphenylcyclopropenone (DPC). The sequence was obtained from a woman in her twenties or thirties with alopecia areata. Some clones in this sample may be carry-over from other donors' samples.

The CDR3 loop is CASSLPGFGELFF. CDR3 bases: TGTGCCAGCAGCCTCCCAGGCTTCGGGGAGCTGTTTTTT. The chain employs TRBV7-3 and TRBJ2-2; unclear D gene. Trimming stripped 5 bases from V and 7 bases from J, with 11 bases between. The CDR3 extends over 13 amino acids. Germline CDR1 SGHTA, CDR2 FQGTGA.